These 27 T cell receptor beta chains originate from one sample sequenced in a study of T cell responses to AZD1222 COVID-19 vaccine (dated by TCRdb to the early 2020s). Library preparation employed the immunoSEQ multiplex PCR assay. TCRdb provides this immuneACCESS table in a form limited to in-frame rearrangements. Some clones are lacking; in checked studies, under half of them reflect an unresolved V gene, and why the rest are absent is not known. The sample yields 150,000 or so clones; about 92% were counted once. Less than 3.5% of the sample is in the top ten clones. The time point label, read with the paper, signifies: about 28 days (+/-7) after the second vaccine dose. Material: peripheral blood, obtained 28 days after the second AZD1222 dose. Receptors originate from an adult who received the AZD1222 COVID-19 vaccine.

This clone was picked up a small number of times. The genes are TRBV6-2 or TRBV6-3 and TRBJ1-1, with D possibly TRBD1 on 6 matching bases. Germline CDR1 is MNHEY and CDR2 is SVGEGT. Deletions cut 6 bases from V and 4 bases from J, with 12 bases between. The CDR3 runs to 13 residues. The chain's CDR3 is CASRPSGATEAFF. The CDR3 bases are TGTGCCAGCAGGCCTTCGGGGGCCACTGAAGCTTTCTTT.

The V and J genes are TRBV4-3 and TRBJ1-6; weak D call: TRBD1 (5 bases). There are 17 residues in the CDR3. V lost 0 bases and J lost 7, with 16 bases in between. Germline CDR1 LGHNA, CDR2 YSLEER. This CDR3 is CASSQDLRGAGNSPLHF. For the CDR3, the DNA is TGCGCCAGCAGCCAAGATCTAAGAGGGGCAGGAAATTCACCCCTCCACTTT.

The chain recombines TRBV7-9 with TRBJ2-7; 10 nucleotides line up with TRBD1. The V gene end was trimmed by 3 bases and the J gene end by 3 bases; junction bases not matched to a gene: 8. This CDR3 contains 16 residues. CDR1 and CDR2 (germline): SEHNR, FQNEAQ (reference sequence). The CDR3 spells CASSLGGQGGFYEQYF. The CDR3 bases are TGTGCCAGCAGCTTGGGCGGACAGGGGGGATTCTACGAGCAGTACTTC.

This chain links TRBV19 with TRBJ1-4, with a possible D match to TRBD1 (5 bases). The length of the CDR3 is 15 residues. Trimming took 6 bases from V and 7 from J, leaving 18 bases between them. Germline assignment: CDR1 LNHDA and CDR2 SQIVND (reference sequence). This chain's CDR3 is CASRDASGRGEKLFF. The CDR3 DNA reads TGTGCCAGTAGAGACGCCTCAGGGAGGGGTGAAAAACTGTTTTTT.

The chain joins TRBV5-5 to TRBJ1-4; the D gene is possibly TRBD1 (5 bases). Trimming left V 5 bases short and J 8 bases short, with 19 bases between. The CDR3 has 15 residues. Per the germline V gene, CDR1 is SGHKS and CDR2 is YYEKEE (reference sequence). CDR3 in amino acids: CASSTDTYGSEKLFF. DNA for the CDR3: TGTGCCAGCAGTACGGACACCTACGGGTCCGAAAAACTGTTTTTT.

This chain joins TRBV29-1 and TRBJ1-2, with D perhaps TRBD1 (5 bases). Trimming stripped 2 bases from V and 6 bases from J, with 13 bases between. This CDR3 comprises 13 residues. CDR1 is SQVTM and CDR2 is ANQGSEA in the germline V gene. CDR3 nucleotide sequence: TGCAGCGTTGAAAGCGTAGGGGCGGATGGCTACACCTTC. Amino acids: CSVESVGADGYTF.

The gene calls are TRBV11-3 and TRBJ2-7, with TRBD1 identical over 8 bases. V dropped 5 bases and J dropped 3; count of bases not matched to a gene: 6. Germline V gene lookup returns CDR1 SGHNT and CDR2 YENEEA. This CDR3 region has 14 residues. The CDR3 coding sequence is TGTGCCAGCAGCCACACCGGGACAGGCTACGAGCAGTACTTC. It yields the protein CASSHTGTGYEQYF.

This chain joins TRBV5-6 and TRBJ2-7; unclear D gene. Deletions cut 3 bases from V and 8 bases from J, with 15 bases between. CDR1 and CDR2 from the germline V gene are SGHDT and YYEEEE. CDR3 length: 13 residues. The CDR3 nucleotides read TGTGCCAGCAGCTCCCAGGATAGGGCAAAGCAGTACTTC. As protein: CASSSQDRAKQYF.

The V call is TRBV7-9, the J call TRBJ1-5; D is perhaps TRBD1 (5 bases). Germline-derived CDR1 and CDR2 are SEHNR and FQNEAQ (reference sequence). CDR3 length equals 13 residues. Trimming took 4 bases from V and 7 from J, leaving 11 bases between them. CDR3 region: CASSSGLWQPQHF. The CDR3, as DNA: TGTGCCAGCAGCTCGGGGCTGTGGCAGCCCCAGCATTTT.

V is TRBV7-9 and J is TRBJ1-1; D possibly corresponds to TRBD1 (5 bases). The CDR3 contains 14 residues. V lost 7 bases and J lost 1, with 13 bases in between. Germline V gives CDR1 SEHNR, CDR2 FQNEAQ (reference sequence). CDR3: CASTEGRQNTEAFF. DNA for the CDR3: TGTGCCAGCACCGAGGGACGGCAGAACACTGAAGCTTTCTTT.

J is TRBJ1-2 and V is TRBV18; D gene ambiguous. Trimming pared 6 bases from V and 0 bases from J, leaving 11 bases between. The CDR3 runs to 14 residues. Germline V gene lookup returns CDR1 KGHSH and CDR2 LQKENI. The DNA for the CDR3 is TGTGCCAGCTCCCCGAACCCCGCTAACTATGGCTACACCTTC. Translated: CASSPNPANYGYTF. Complete variable domain (other parts from reference TRBV18 and TRBJ1-2): NAGVMQNPRHLVRRRGQEARLRCSPMKGHSHVYWYRQLPEEGLKFMVYLQKENIIDESGMPKERFSAEFPKEGPSILRIQQVVRGDSAAYFCASSPNPANYGYTFGSGTRLTVV.

The chain joins TRBV7-2 to TRBJ2-2, with 7 bases identical to TRBD1. CDR1 is SGHTA, CDR2 FQGNSA, per germline. The CDR3 is 16 amino acids. The V segment lost 0 bases and the J segment 0 bases; nucleotides outside the gene matches: 1. The CDR3 here is CASSLAGQANTGELFF. The DNA of the CDR3 is TGTGCCAGCAGCTTAGCAGGACAGGCGAACACCGGGGAGCTGTTTTTT. Full variable domain (remainder filled in from reference TRBV7-2 and TRBJ2-2): GAGVSQSPSNKVTEKGKDVELRCDPISGHTALYWYRQSLGQGLEFLIYFQGNSAPDKSGLPSDRFSAERTGGSVSTLTIQRTQQEDSAVYLCASSLAGQANTGELFFGEGSRLTVL.

The rearrangement joins TRBV7-9 to TRBJ1-1, with D tentatively TRBD1 (6 bases). CDR1 SEHNR and CDR2 FQNEAQ come from the germline V gene (reference sequence). The CDR3 consists of 14 residues. Between the trimmed V and J ends, which lost 3 bases and 2 bases, there was a span of 10 bases. The CDR3 DNA reads as TGTGCCAGCAGCTTCTCCGGGGGCAACACTGAAGCTTTCTTT. Protein product: CASSFSGGNTEAFF.

The chain links TRBV7-2 to TRBJ1-3, with D hard to call. Germline V gives CDR1 SGHTA, CDR2 FQGNSA. CDR3 length equals 15 residues. V was clipped by 4 bases and J by 0 bases, with 10 bases between them. CDR3 nucleotide sequence: TGTGCCAGCAGCTACCTCCTTAGCTCTGGAAACACCATATATTTT. It specifies CASSYLLSSGNTIYF. The complete variable domain, with remaining parts taken from reference TRBV7-2 and TRBJ1-3, reads GAGVSQSPSNKVTEKGKDVELRCDPISGHTALYWYRQSLGQGLEFLIYFQGNSAPDKSGLPSDRFSAERTGGSVSTLTIQRTQQEDSAVYLCASSYLLSSGNTIYFGEGSWLTVV.

J is TRBJ2-3 and V is TRBV7-2; D not certain. This CDR3 region has 12 residues. CDR1 is SGHTA and CDR2 is FQGNSA in the germline V gene. The V gene lost 5 bases and the J gene lost 2 bases, with 5 bases spanning the gap. DNA for the CDR3: TGTGCCAGCAGCCCACACACAGATACGCAGTATTTT. This encodes CASSPHTDTQYF. Combining the CDR3 with reference TRBV7-2 and TRBJ2-3 gives the whole variable domain GAGVSQSPSNKVTEKGKDVELRCDPISGHTALYWYRQSLGQGLEFLIYFQGNSAPDKSGLPSDRFSAERTGGSVSTLTIQRTQQEDSAVYLCASSPHTDTQYFGPGTRLTVL.

The sample holds one count of this clone. The rearrangement uses TRBV5-4 and TRBJ2-2; D ambiguous. V lost 0 bases to trimming and J lost 7 bases, with 7 bases between them. This CDR3 comprises 13 residues. Germline loops: CDR1 SGHNT, CDR2 YYREEE (reference sequence). This CDR3 reads CASSLGGVGELFF. DNA for the CDR3: TGTGCCAGCAGCTTGGGTGGGGTCGGGGAGCTGTTTTTT.

The CDR3, as DNA: TGTGCCAGCACCTTAGGACAGGGAGAATTTAGGCAGCCCCAGCATTTT. It specifies CASTLGQGEFRQPQHF. V gene TRBV28 combines with J gene TRBJ1-5, with 8 bases identical to TRBD1. This CDR3 comprises 16 residues. Trimming at V came to 7 bases and at J to 7 bases, leaving 15 bases not matched to a gene. Germline-derived CDR1 and CDR2 are MDHEN and SYDVKM. The variable domain in full, completed from reference TRBV28 and TRBJ1-5, reads DVKVTQSSRYLVKRTGEKVFLECVQDMDHENMFWYRQDPGLGLRLIYFSYDVKMKEKGDIPEGYSVSREKKERFSLILESASTNQTSMYLCASTLGQGEFRQPQHFGDGTRLSIL.

CDR3 amino acids: CASSLRGMNTEAFF. Written as DNA, the CDR3 is TGTGCCAGCAGTTTACGAGGGATGAACACTGAAGCTTTCTTT. V usage is TRBV27 and J usage is TRBJ1-1, with no clear D. Between the trimmed V and J ends, which lost 2 bases and 0 bases, there was a span of 7 bases. Germline assignment: CDR1 MNHEY and CDR2 SMNVEV (reference sequence). The CDR3 is 14 amino acids.

This clone has only one observation. The chain combines TRBV2 with TRBJ2-5, with a tentative D call TRBD1 (8 bases). The CDR3 loop spans 15 amino acids. Trimming cost V 8 bases and J 5 bases, with 21 bases left between them. Germline V gives CDR1 SNHLY, CDR2 FYNNEI. The CDR3 here is CASHTGGVIGETQYF. The CDR3 coding sequence is TGTGCCAGCCATACAGGGGGGGTTATCGGGGAGACCCAGTACTTC.

The V call is TRBV10-1, the J call TRBJ2-2; D is undetermined. Between the trimmed V and J ends, which lost 7 bases and 0 bases, there was a span of 3 bases. The CDR3 runs 12 residues. CDR1 is WNHNN and CDR2 is SYGVQD in the germline V gene (reference sequence). Here the CDR3 reads CASNSNTGELFF. The CDR3 DNA sequence: TGCGCCAGCAATTCGAACACCGGGGAGCTGTTTTTT.

The chain uses TRBV12-3 or TRBV12-4 and TRBJ1-2, with TRBD1 matching over 7 bases. With 6 bases clipped from V and 4 bases from J, the junction kept 5 bases outside the gene matches. The CDR3 is made up of 13 amino acids. The CDR3 sequence: CASSKTGRYGYTF. CDR3 nucleotides: TGTGCCAGCAGCAAGACAGGGCGCTATGGCTACACCTTC.

The V and J genes are TRBV5-1 and TRBJ2-3; D may correspond to TRBD1 or TRBD2 (6 bases each). V lost 4 bases and J 0 bases, leaving 18 bases between the germline ends. The CDR3 runs to 17 residues. The germline V gene has CDR1 SGHRS and CDR2 YFSETQ. CDR3 sequence reads: CASSGTRQDLSTDTQYF. DNA of the CDR3: TGCGCCAGCAGCGGGACTCGACAGGACCTTAGCACAGATACGCAGTATTTT. The entire variable domain, with the rest obtained from reference TRBV5-1 and TRBJ2-3, is as follows: KAGVTQTPRYLIKTRGQQVTLSCSPISGHRSVSWYQQTPGQGLQFLFEYFSETQRNKGNFPGRFSGRQFSNSRSEMNVSTLELGDSALYLCASSGTRQDLSTDTQYFGPGTRLTVL.

In regard to this clone: The sample contains more than one DNA sequence encoding this CDR3. The chain joins TRBV5-1 to TRBJ1-5; 9 bases are a match to TRBD1. The CDR3 runs to 14 residues. Germline-derived CDR1 and CDR2 are SGHRS and YFSETQ. The junction had 4 bases not matched to a gene; V was cut back by 4 bases and J by 5 bases. The CDR3 DNA reads as TGCGCCAGCAGCCCGGGACAGGGCCATCAGCCCCAGCATTTT. This encodes CASSPGQGHQPQHF. Complete variable domain (other parts from reference TRBV5-1 and TRBJ1-5): KAGVTQTPRYLIKTRGQQVTLSCSPISGHRSVSWYQQTPGQGLQFLFEYFSETQRNKGNFPGRFSGRQFSNSRSEMNVSTLELGDSALYLCASSPGQGHQPQHFGDGTRLSIL.

This chain joins TRBV2 and TRBJ1-1; D may be TRBD1 (5 bases). The CDR3 extends over 16 amino acids. Trimming left V 0 bases short and J 1 base short, with 12 bases between. Germline CDR1 SNHLY, CDR2 FYNNEI. This CDR3 is CASSEAVGAGNTEAFF. In DNA form, the CDR3 reads TGTGCCAGCAGTGAAGCGGTAGGGGCGGGGAACACTGAAGCTTTCTTT.

In nucleotides, the CDR3 is TGTGCCAGCACGACCGGGACTAGCAATGAGCAGTTCTTC. Amino acid sequence: CASTTGTSNEQFF. J is TRBJ2-1 and V is TRBV18; 8 nucleotides align to TRBD2. The CDR3 runs to 13 residues. The V segment lost 8 bases and the J segment 6 bases; nucleotides outside the gene matches: 6. Per the germline V gene, CDR1 is KGHSH and CDR2 is LQKENI.

This clone was recorded once. V usage is TRBV28 and J usage is TRBJ2-3; TRBD2 matches 9 bases. In germline, CDR1 is MDHEN, CDR2 SYDVKM. CDR3 length: 16 amino acids. V was pared by 5 bases and J by 0 bases, with 6 bases of the junction left unmatched. CDR3 sequence: CASSPGTSGSTDTQYF. CDR3 sequence (DNA): TGTGCCAGCAGTCCCGGAACTAGCGGGAGCACAGATACGCAGTATTTT. The full variable domain, completed using reference TRBV28 and TRBJ2-3, is DVKVTQSSRYLVKRTGEKVFLECVQDMDHENMFWYRQDPGLGLRLIYFSYDVKMKEKGDIPEGYSVSREKKERFSLILESASTNQTSMYLCASSPGTSGSTDTQYFGPGTRLTVL.

J is TRBJ2-1 and V is TRBV9; maybe TRBD1 (5 bases). V was shortened by 4 bases and J by 4 bases, with 21 bases between the two germline ends. This CDR3 region has 17 residues. Looked up from germline, CDR1 is SGDLS and CDR2 is YYNGEE. The CDR3: CASSPKPDTVTYNEQFF. The CDR3 bases are TGTGCCAGCAGCCCTAAACCGGACACCGTTACTTACAATGAGCAGTTCTTC. Drawing the rest from reference TRBV9 and TRBJ2-1, the complete variable domain is DSGVTQTPKHLITATGQRVTLRCSPRSGDLSVYWYQQSLDQGLQFLIQYYNGEERAKGNILERFSAQQFPDLHSELNLSSLELGDSALYFCASSPKPDTVTYNEQFFGPGTRLTVL.